This T cell receptor (beta chain) is from a study of Graves' ophthalmopathy and Graves' hyperthyroidism. Germline V gives CDR1 SGHTA, CDR2 FQGNSA. With V trimmed by 4 bases and J by 5 bases, 15 bases remained unmatched. The CDR3 is 18 amino acids. The TCR beta CDR3 regions underwent amplification from RNA transcripts. Following a first-round RT-PCR that used HTBI primers, a second-round multiplex PCR was carried out. MiXCR, run by TCRdb on the multiplex PCR reads, gives a single entry per CDR3 protein. The sample contains tens of thousands of distinct CDR3 sequences, roughly 46% of which appear only once.

The gene calls are TRBV7-2 and TRBJ2-7, with 12 positions matching TRBD2. The receptor was derived from an adult woman with Graves' ophthalmopathy. The source material was peripheral blood. CDR3 region: CASSSRGRGRLAGDEQYF. The CDR3 DNA follows: TGTGCCAGCAGCTCAAGGGGGCGGGGGAGACTAGCGGGAGACGAGCAGTACTTC.